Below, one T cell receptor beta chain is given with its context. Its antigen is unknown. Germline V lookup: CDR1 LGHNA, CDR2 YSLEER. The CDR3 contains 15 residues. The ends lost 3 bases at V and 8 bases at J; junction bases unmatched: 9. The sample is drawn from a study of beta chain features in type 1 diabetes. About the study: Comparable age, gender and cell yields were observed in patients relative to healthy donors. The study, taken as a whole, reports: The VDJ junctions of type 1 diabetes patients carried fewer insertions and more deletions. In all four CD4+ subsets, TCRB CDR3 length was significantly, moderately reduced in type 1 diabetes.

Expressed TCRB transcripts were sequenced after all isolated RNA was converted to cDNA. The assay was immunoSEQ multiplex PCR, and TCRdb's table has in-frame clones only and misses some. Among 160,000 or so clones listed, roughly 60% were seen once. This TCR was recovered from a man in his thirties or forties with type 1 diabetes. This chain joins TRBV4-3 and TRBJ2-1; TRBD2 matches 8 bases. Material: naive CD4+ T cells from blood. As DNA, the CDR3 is TGCGCCAGCAGCCACTACACGGGACTAGTCGATGAGCAGTTCTTC. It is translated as CASSHYTGLVDEQFF.